The 27 T cell receptor beta chains presented below share a single source sample, sequenced in a study of graft-versus-host responses after intestinal transplantation. Assay used: immunoSEQ multiplex PCR; TCRdb lists only in-frame clones, some missing. The sample consists of 35,000 to 45,000 clones, roughly 86% of them appearing once. The sample was PBMCs, taken just under 270 days after transplant. These TCRs come from a human patient who received an intestinal transplant, so some T cells may come from the graft donor.

The genes are TRBV11-2 and TRBJ2-7; 11 bases are shared with TRBD2. CDR1 is SGHAT, CDR2 FQNNGV, per germline. The CDR3 runs 18 residues. V lost 2 bases and J lost 0; bases outside the gene matches: 9. CDR3 amino acids: CASSLLRTSGRSSYEQYF. Written as DNA, the CDR3 is TGTGCCAGCAGCTTATTGAGGACTAGCGGGCGTAGCTCCTACGAGCAGTACTTC.

This clone was seen once. The chain couples TRBV6-1 to TRBJ2-7; 7 nucleotides line up with TRBD2. CDR1 and CDR2 from the germline V gene are MNHNS and SASEGT. This CDR3 is built from 13 residues. The trim removed 10 bases at V and 4 bases at J, leaving 10 bases unmatched. The CDR3 DNA reads as TGTGCCAAGTCCCGGCGGGGGATATACGAGCAGTACTTC. Translation gives CAKSRRGIYEQYF.

The chain recombines TRBV7-3 with TRBJ2-2; D is undetermined. Germline V gives CDR1 SGHTA, CDR2 FQGTGA. Trimming shortened V by 3 bases and J by 0 bases, and 5 bases separated the two germline ends. The CDR3 consists of 14 residues. Here the CDR3 DNA reads TGTGCCAGCAGCTTGATACCGAACACCGGGGAGCTGTTTTTT. It specifies CASSLIPNTGELFF.

This clone has just one count. CDR3 DNA: TGTGCCAGCAGCTCCCGGACGGGCTCCTACGAGCAGTACTTC. Protein sequence: CASSSRTGSYEQYF. The V and J genes are TRBV7-9 and TRBJ2-7; no firm D call. The germline gives CDR1 SEHNR, CDR2 FQNEAQ (reference sequence). The CDR3 is made up of 14 amino acids. The ends were cut back, 4 bases at V and 0 bases at J, with 10 bases in the middle. Full variable domain (remainder filled in from reference TRBV7-9 and TRBJ2-7): DTGVSQNPRHKITKRGQNVTFRCDPISEHNRLYWYRQTLGQGPEFLTYFQNEAQLEKSRLLSDRFSAERPKGSFSTLEIQRTEQGDSAMYLCASSSRTGSYEQYFGPGTRLTVT.

This rearrangement joins TRBV7-9 to TRBJ2-5; D unresolved. Germline V gives CDR1 SEHNR, CDR2 FQNEAQ (reference sequence). The CDR3 has 13 residues. V was clipped by 5 bases and J by 0 bases, with 7 bases between them. This CDR3 is CASSTSNQETQYF. As DNA, the CDR3 is TGTGCCAGCAGCACATCCAACCAAGAGACCCAGTACTTC.

CDR3 sequence (DNA): TGTGCCAGCAGCTTAACTAGCGGGGGGTCTAAAGAGACCCAGTACTTC. As protein: CASSLTSGGSKETQYF. The chain has TRBV7-8 and TRBJ2-5, with 12 bases that match TRBD2. The J segment lost 3 bases and the V segment lost 2 bases, leaving 4 bases of the junction unmatched. This CDR3 is 16 amino acids long. Germline-derived CDR1 and CDR2 are SGHVS and FQNEAQ.

This clone appeared a single time. V gene TRBV6-6 combines with J gene TRBJ2-7; D gene ambiguous. Between the trimmed V and J ends, which lost 0 bases and 3 bases, there was a span of 12 bases. The germline gives CDR1 MNHNY, CDR2 SVGAGI (reference sequence). The CDR3 totals 15 residues. CDR3 DNA: TGTGCCAGCAGTTACTCGACCAGGCACGTCTACGAGCAGTACTTC. The encoded protein is CASSYSTRHVYEQYF.

The chain links TRBV5-1 to TRBJ2-5; 11 nucleotides match TRBD2. The CDR3 is 15 amino acids. CDR1 and CDR2 from the germline V gene are SGHRS and YFSETQ. Trimming cost V 4 bases and J 5 bases; bases outside gene matches: 7. This chain's CDR3 is CASSPFTSGGETQYF. Here the CDR3 DNA reads TGCGCCAGCAGCCCATTTACTAGCGGGGGTGAGACCCAGTACTTC.

This clone showed up just a few times. The rearrangement uses TRBV7-9 and TRBJ2-1, with D tentatively TRBD2 (6 bases). The V gene lost 5 bases and the J gene lost 3 bases, with 14 bases spanning the gap. This CDR3 has 15 residues. The germline V gene has CDR1 SEHNR and CDR2 FQNEAQ (reference sequence). The CDR3 spells CASSAPGEFYNEQFF. The CDR3 DNA reads as TGTGCCAGCAGCGCCCCGGGGGAGTTCTACAATGAGCAGTTCTTC.

Only a few counts were recorded for this clone. This rearrangement joins TRBV30 to TRBJ1-1, with D unclear. Trimming removed 6 bases at V and 9 bases at J, with 14 bases between. The length of the CDR3 is 11 residues. The V gene's germline CDR1 is GTSNPN and CDR2 SVGIG (reference sequence). The CDR3, as DNA: TGTGCCTGTGCCAAGGCTCGCCAAGCTTTCTTT. This gives the protein CACAKARQAFF.

The rearrangement joins TRBV29-1 to TRBJ2-5; D remains ambiguous. This CDR3 has 15 amino acids. Trimming cost V 3 bases and J 3 bases, with 17 bases left between them. CDR1 is SQVTM, CDR2 ANQGSEA, per germline. The CDR3 reads CSVDGDGRLEETQYF. The CDR3 nucleotides are TGCAGCGTTGACGGCGACGGACGCCTCGAAGAGACCCAGTACTTC.

V is TRBV19 and J is TRBJ2-7, with a weak D call TRBD2 (6 bases). V lost 5 bases to trimming and J lost 2 bases, with 13 bases between them. Germline values: CDR1 LNHDA, CDR2 SQIVND (reference sequence). The CDR3 loop spans 14 amino acids. CDR3 bases: TGTGCCAGTAGTCTCCGGGACTTCACCTACGAGCAGTACTTC. Its translation: CASSLRDFTYEQYF.

V and J are TRBV28 and TRBJ2-7, with TRBD2 matching 7 bases. This CDR3 is 15 amino acids long. V trimming: 6 bases; J trimming: 2 bases; junction bases outside the gene matches: 10. Germline V gene lookup returns CDR1 MDHEN and CDR2 SYDVKM. CDR3 sequence reads: CASSYELGGAYEQYF. Here the CDR3 DNA reads TGTGCCAGCAGCTATGAACTTGGGGGGGCCTACGAGCAGTACTTC.

The J gene is TRBJ1-2, the V gene TRBV19; D is perhaps TRBD1 (6 bases). The CDR3 sequence is 13 residues long. Germline V gene sequence: CDR1 LNHDA, CDR2 SQIVND (reference sequence). V shed 3 bases and J shed 7 bases, with 12 bases lying between them. Here the CDR3 reads CASSIPGGRGYTF. The DNA for the CDR3 is TGTGCCAGTAGTATTCCGGGGGGGCGTGGCTACACCTTC. The entire variable domain, with the rest obtained from reference TRBV19 and TRBJ1-2, is as follows: DGGITQSPKYLFRKEGQNVTLSCEQNLNHDAMYWYRQDPGQGLRLIYYSQIVNDFQKGDIAEGYSVSREKKESFPLTVTSAQKNPTAFYLCASSIPGGRGYTFGSGTRLTVV.

The genes are TRBV2 and TRBJ2-7; D is possibly TRBD1 or TRBD2 (5 bases each). The germline CDR1 and CDR2 sequences are SNHLY and FYNNEI. Trimming cost V 3 bases and J 6 bases, with 15 bases left between them. This CDR3 contains 14 residues. The CDR3 nucleotides read TGTGCCAGCAGTGATCGGTCGGGGCCCAGCGAGCAGTACTTC. Amino acid sequence: CASSDRSGPSEQYF.

About this clone: A read error may account for a junction end that differs from germline. In DNA form, the CDR3 reads TGTGTCAGCAGCTTAGTGATGAGCGATCAAGAGACCCAGTACTTC. This gives the protein CVSSLVMSDQETQYF. This chain links TRBV7-9 with TRBJ2-5; no reliable D call. The CDR3 is made up of 15 amino acids. Per germline, CDR1 SEHNR and CDR2 FQNEAQ (reference sequence).

The rearrangement joins TRBV15 to TRBJ1-6; possibly TRBD1 for D (5 bases). The CDR3 loop spans 15 amino acids. From germline, CDR1 is LNHNV and CDR2 YYDKDF (reference sequence). Trimming cost V 5 bases and J 14 bases, with 22 bases left between them. The CDR3 DNA reads TGTGCCACCAGCGGGACTCGCCAGGTTGGGGCCTCCCTCCACTTT. Translated: CATSGTRQVGASLHF.

This clone was detected only a few times. The genes are TRBV5-6 and TRBJ1-1; 8 nucleotides align to TRBD1. Germline-derived CDR1 and CDR2 are SGHDT and YYEEEE. CDR3 length: 17 amino acids. V lost 5 bases, J lost 0 bases, and 12 bases stayed unmatched. CDR3 residues: CASRLLETGALNTEAFF. DNA for the CDR3: TGTGCCAGCAGGTTGTTAGAGACAGGGGCCCTGAACACTGAAGCTTTCTTT.

This chain uses TRBV19 with TRBJ1-3; tentatively, D is TRBD1 (6 bases). This CDR3 contains 14 residues. Deletions cut 7 bases from V and 2 bases from J, with 12 bases between. CDR1 and CDR2 from the germline V gene are LNHDA and SQIVND (reference sequence). The chain's CDR3 is CASNREGAGNTIYF. As DNA, the CDR3 is TGTGCCAGTAACCGTGAGGGGGCTGGAAACACCATATATTTT.

This rearrangement joins TRBV5-6 to TRBJ2-3, with a tentative D call TRBD1 (5 bases). The length of the CDR3 is 14 residues. The V gene's germline CDR1 is SGHDT and CDR2 YYEEEE. V lost 4 bases and J lost 2, with 11 bases in between. The CDR3 region has the DNA TGTGCCAGCAGCCTAGACAGAACCACAGATACGCAGTATTTT. Translated, it gives CASSLDRTTDTQYF.

The rearrangement joins TRBV5-1 to TRBJ2-5, with a possible D match to TRBD1 (5 bases). This CDR3 is built from 15 residues. Per germline, CDR1 SGHRS and CDR2 YFSETQ. Trimming pared 0 bases from V and 5 bases from J, leaving 14 bases between. CDR3 amino acids: CASSLGLRGGETQYF. The DNA for the CDR3 is TGCGCCAGCAGCTTGGGCCTAAGGGGCGGTGAGACCCAGTACTTC.

J is TRBJ2-1 and V is TRBV19; D is unclear. This CDR3 comprises 15 residues. Trimming shortened V by 3 bases and J by 0 bases, and 9 bases separated the two germline ends. Germline assignment: CDR1 LNHDA and CDR2 SQIVND (reference sequence). Here the CDR3 reads CASSMAANSYNEQFF. For the CDR3, the DNA is TGTGCCAGTAGTATGGCTGCGAACTCCTACAATGAGCAGTTCTTC.

The chain employs TRBV11-2 and TRBJ1-1; no clear D. Trimming took off 1 base at V and 3 bases at J, with 9 bases between the two ends. The CDR3 runs to 14 residues. CDR1 SGHAT and CDR2 FQNNGV come from the germline V gene. The chain's CDR3 is CASSLAVQYTEAFF. CDR3 nucleotides: TGTGCCAGCAGCTTAGCGGTCCAGTACACTGAAGCTTTCTTT.

J is TRBJ1-2 and V is TRBV5-1; possible D gene TRBD1, 5 bases. Trimming removed 4 bases from V and 2 bases from J, with 12 bases in between. CDR1 and CDR2 (germline): SGHRS, YFSETQ. CDR3 length: 14 amino acids. The CDR3 spells CASSHTSGNYGYTF. Written as DNA, the CDR3 is TGCGCCAGCAGCCACACCTCAGGGAACTATGGCTACACCTTC.

The chain uses TRBV5-1 and TRBJ1-1; D is ambiguous. The CDR3 contains 15 residues. Germline V gives CDR1 SGHRS, CDR2 YFSETQ. V was shortened by 0 bases and J by 0 bases, with 9 bases between the two germline ends. In DNA, the CDR3 is TGCGCCAGCAGCTTGGTAGGGATAATGAACACTGAAGCTTTCTTT. Translation: CASSLVGIMNTEAFF.

As concerns this clone: Likely a read error: the CDR3 ends without its conserved phenylalanine or tryptophan. The chain employs TRBV18 and TRBJ1-1; TRBD1 aligns across 8 bases. V lost 5 bases to trimming and J lost 4 bases; unmatched junction nucleotides: 3. This CDR3 spans 13 amino acids. From germline, CDR1 is KGHSH and CDR2 LQKENI. CDR3 sequence (DNA): TGTGCCAGCTCAACCGACAGGGGCACTGAAGCTTTCTCT. Translation: CASSTDRGTEAFS.

CDR3 loop: CASSLSVAYEQYF. The CDR3 bases are TGTGCCAGCAGCTTATCGGTCGCCTACGAGCAGTACTTC. V and J are TRBV11-2 and TRBJ2-7, with D uncertain. Germline lookup yields CDR1 SGHAT and CDR2 FQNNGV. Trimming shortened V by 2 bases and J by 2 bases, and 7 bases separated the two germline ends. The CDR3 is 13 residues long.